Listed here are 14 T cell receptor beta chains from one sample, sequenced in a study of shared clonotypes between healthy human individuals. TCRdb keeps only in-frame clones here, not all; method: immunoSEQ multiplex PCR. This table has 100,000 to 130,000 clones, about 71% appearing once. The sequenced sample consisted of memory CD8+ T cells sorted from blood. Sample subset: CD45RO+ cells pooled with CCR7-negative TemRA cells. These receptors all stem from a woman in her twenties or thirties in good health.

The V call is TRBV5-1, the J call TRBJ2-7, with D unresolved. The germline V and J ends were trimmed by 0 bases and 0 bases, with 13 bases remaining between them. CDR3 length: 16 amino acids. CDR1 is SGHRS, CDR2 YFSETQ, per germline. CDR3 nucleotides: TGCGCCAGCAGCTTGGCCGCCCGACCGGGCTCCTACGAGCAGTACTTC. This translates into CASSLAARPGSYEQYF.

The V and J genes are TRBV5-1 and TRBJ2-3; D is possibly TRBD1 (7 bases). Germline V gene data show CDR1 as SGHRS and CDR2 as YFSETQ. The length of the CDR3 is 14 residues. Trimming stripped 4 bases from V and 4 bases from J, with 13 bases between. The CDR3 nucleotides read TGCGCCAGCAGCCCGACAGGGAGGCCAGATACGCAGTATTTT. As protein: CASSPTGRPDTQYF.

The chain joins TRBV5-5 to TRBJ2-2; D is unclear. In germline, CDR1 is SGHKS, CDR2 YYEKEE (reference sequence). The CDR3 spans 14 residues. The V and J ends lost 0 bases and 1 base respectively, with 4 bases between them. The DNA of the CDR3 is TGTGCCAGCAGCTTGGGCTGGAACACCGGGGAGCTGTTTTTT. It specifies CASSLGWNTGELFF.

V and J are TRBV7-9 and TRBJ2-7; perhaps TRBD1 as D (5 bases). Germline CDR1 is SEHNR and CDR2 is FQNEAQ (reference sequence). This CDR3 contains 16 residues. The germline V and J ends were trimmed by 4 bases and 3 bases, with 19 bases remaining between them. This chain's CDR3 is CASSSYQDSLFYEQYF. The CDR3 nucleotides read TGTGCCAGCAGCTCATATCAAGACAGCCTTTTCTACGAGCAGTACTTC.

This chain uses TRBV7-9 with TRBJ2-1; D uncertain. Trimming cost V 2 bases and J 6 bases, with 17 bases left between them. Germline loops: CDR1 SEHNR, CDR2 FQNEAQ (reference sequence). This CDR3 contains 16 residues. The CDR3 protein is CASSLTTAIIPNEQFF. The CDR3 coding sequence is TGTGCCAGCAGCTTAACGACTGCAATAATCCCCAATGAGCAGTTCTTC.

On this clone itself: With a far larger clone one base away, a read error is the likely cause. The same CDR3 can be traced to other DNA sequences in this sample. CDR3 sequence: CTSSSKILAGGNEQFF. The CDR3 DNA reads as TGCACCAGCAGCTCAAAGATATTAGCAGGAGGAAATGAGCAGTTCTTC. J is TRBJ2-1 and V is TRBV1; the DNA was not used to check the table's D call, TRBD2. TRBV1 is a known pseudogene. This CDR3 spans 16 amino acids.

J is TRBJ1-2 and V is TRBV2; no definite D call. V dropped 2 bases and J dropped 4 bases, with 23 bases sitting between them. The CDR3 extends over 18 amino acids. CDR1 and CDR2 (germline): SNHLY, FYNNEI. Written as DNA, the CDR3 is TGTGCCAGCAGTGAAAGGTCGGTGGTGAGGACGGTGAGCTATGGCTACACCTTC. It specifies CASSERSVVRTVSYGYTF.

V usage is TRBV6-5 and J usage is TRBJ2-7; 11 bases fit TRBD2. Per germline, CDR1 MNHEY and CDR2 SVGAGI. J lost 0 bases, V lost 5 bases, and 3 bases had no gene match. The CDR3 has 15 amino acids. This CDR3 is CASSLTSGSSYEQYF. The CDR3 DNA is TGTGCCAGCAGTCTTACTAGCGGGAGCTCCTACGAGCAGTACTTC.

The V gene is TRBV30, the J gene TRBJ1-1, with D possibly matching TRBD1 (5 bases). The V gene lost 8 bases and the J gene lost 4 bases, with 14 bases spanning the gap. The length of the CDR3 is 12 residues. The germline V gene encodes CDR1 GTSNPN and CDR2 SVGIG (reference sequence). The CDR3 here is CAAHWGSTEAFF. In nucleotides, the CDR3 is TGTGCCGCACACTGGGGGAGCACTGAAGCTTTCTTT.

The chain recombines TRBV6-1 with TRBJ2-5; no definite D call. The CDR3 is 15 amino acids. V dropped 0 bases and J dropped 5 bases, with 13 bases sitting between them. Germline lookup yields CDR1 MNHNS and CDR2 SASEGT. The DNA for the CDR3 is TGTGCCAGCAGTGAAGCGATAGGCGCTATGGAGACCCAGTACTTC. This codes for CASSEAIGAMETQYF.

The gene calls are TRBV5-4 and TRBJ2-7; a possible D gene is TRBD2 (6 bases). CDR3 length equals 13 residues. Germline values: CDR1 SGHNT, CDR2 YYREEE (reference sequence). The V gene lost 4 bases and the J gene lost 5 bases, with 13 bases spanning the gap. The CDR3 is CASSPGSSDEQYF. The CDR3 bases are TGTGCCAGCAGCCCCGGGAGTTCGGACGAGCAGTACTTC.

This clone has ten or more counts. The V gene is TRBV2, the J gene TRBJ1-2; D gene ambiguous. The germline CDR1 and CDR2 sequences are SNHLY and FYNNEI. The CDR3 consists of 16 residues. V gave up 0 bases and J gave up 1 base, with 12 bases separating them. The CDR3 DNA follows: TGTGCCAGCAGTGAAGCGGTGGGCGACGATAACTATGGCTACACCTTC. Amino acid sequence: CASSEAVGDDNYGYTF.

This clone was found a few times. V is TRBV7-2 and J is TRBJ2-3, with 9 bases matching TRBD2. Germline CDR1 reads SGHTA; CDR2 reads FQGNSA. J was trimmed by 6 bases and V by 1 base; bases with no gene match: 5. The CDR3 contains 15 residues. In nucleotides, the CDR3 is TGTGCCAGCAGCTTAGGCGGGAGGGCCTTGGATACGCAGTATTTT. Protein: CASSLGGRALDTQYF.

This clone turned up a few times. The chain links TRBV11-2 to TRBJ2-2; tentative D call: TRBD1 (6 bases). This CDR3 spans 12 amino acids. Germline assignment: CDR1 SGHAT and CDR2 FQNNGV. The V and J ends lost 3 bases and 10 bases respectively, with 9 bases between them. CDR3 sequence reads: CASSFGGKELFF. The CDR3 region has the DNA TGTGCCAGCAGCTTTGGGGGCAAGGAGCTGTTTTTT.